This T cell receptor (beta chain) was captured in a study of identical twins (dated by TCRdb to the mid-2010s). In the study overall: The study deep-sequenced TCR alpha and beta repertoires from monozygotic twins, unrelated adults of various ages and cord blood to test whether fetal clonotypes persist. To rule out contamination, replicate twin experiments were performed at different times with different library preparation protocols. General findings and caveats noted by the study authors: Out-of-frame TCR alpha sequences shared between twins showed an excess of low generation-probability sequences compared with coincidental sharing between unrelated individuals. Excess twin sharing in beta out-of-frame sequences was weaker because fewer shared sequences lowered the signal-to-noise ratio. Recombination models systematically underestimated out-of-frame TCR alpha sharing in monozygotic twins but agreed with sharing between unrelated individuals. Conclusions relied on cross-sectional statistical analysis, since the same donors could not be followed over many years. Fewer insertions were carried by abundant cord blood beta clonotypes; a weaker similar trend was observed in young adult naive repertoires, while no such trend was observed in memory repertoires. Invariant T cells such as MAIT and iNKT could partly confound zero-insertion analyses, although diverse VJ usage argued against such confounding for most clonotypes.

Reading the germline V gene gives CDR1 SQVTM and CDR2 ANQGSEA. Here V drops 7 bases and J drops 5 bases, and the junction holds 8 bases not matched to any gene. Inclusive of the bounding cysteine and phenylalanine, the CDR3 is 13 residues long. The retained sequence is limited to the CDR3, 39 bases, with the frame set at the first base. All donors were healthy Caucasians. This clonotype was counted a single time. Its antigen is unknown. No much larger clone exists at a distance of one base, and base qualities are not known. The receptor library was made with 5' RACE. Data came from an Illumina HiSeq 2000. Template switching introduced a universal primer binding site; the final cDNA contained a unique molecular identifier, enabling accurate counting of TCR cDNA molecules. Specific primers in the conserved constant-segment region were used to synthesize first-strand cDNA for the TCR alpha and beta chains. Each cDNA library was double barcoded, with a SMART-Mk sample barcode plus Illumina barcodes, to control for contamination. TruSeq adapter sequences along with Illumina sample barcodes were introduced in two successive PCR steps. The Illumina HiSeq platform was used with custom primers to sequence TCR alpha and beta cDNA libraries. The original methods were these. MiGEC processed the raw reads to extract unique molecular identifiers, while MiXCR was used to determine the CDR3 positions. For each individual, recombination models were inferred using an EM algorithm with the repgenHMM and IGoR tools. Shared clonotype analysis was performed with the tcR package in R, normalizing sharing by the product of cloneset sizes. Out-of-frame nonproductive sequences were analyzed to study raw recombination free of thymic and clonal selection effects. TCRdb reprocessed the public reads (quality trimming at Q25 with fastp, clone calling with MiXCR) and kept in-frame beta chains. Rows are unified per CDR3 protein, each entry keeping the most common DNA and genes. TCRdb assigned the V and J calls; the authors' analysis was not used. The sample table records 1.5 million to 2 million distinct CDR3 sequences; less than 40% of these occur just once. Around 0.25% of the sample comes from the top ten.

The chain employs TRBV29-1 and TRBJ1-1, with 9 bases matching TRBD1. Input material: cord blood. This receptor was obtained from a newborn girl in good health. The nucleotide sequence is TGCAGCGCTCGTTCACAGGGGGCAACTGAAGCTTTCTTT. Its translation is CSARSQGATEAFF. The entire variable domain, with the stretches around the CDR3 drawn from the reference TRBV29-1 and TRBJ1-1 proteins, is SAVISQKPSRDICQRGTSLTIQCQVDSQVTMMFWYRQQPGQSLTLIATANQGSEATYESGFVIDKFPISRPNLTFSTLTVSNMSPEDSSIYLCSARSQGATEAFFGQGTRLTVV.